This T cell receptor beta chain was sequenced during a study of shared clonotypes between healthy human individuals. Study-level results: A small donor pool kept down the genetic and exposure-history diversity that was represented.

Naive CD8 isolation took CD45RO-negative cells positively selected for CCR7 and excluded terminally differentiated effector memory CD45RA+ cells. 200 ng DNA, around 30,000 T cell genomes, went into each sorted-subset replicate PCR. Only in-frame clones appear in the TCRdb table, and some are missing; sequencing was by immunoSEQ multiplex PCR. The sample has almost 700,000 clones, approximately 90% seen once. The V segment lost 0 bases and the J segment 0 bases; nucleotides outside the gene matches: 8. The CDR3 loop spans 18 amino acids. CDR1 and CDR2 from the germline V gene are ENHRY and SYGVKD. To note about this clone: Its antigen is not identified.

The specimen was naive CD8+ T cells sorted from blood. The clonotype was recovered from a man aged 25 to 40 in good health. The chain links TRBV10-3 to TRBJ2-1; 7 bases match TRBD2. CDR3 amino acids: CAISESLAETYSYNEQFF. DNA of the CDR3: TGTGCCATCAGTGAGTCTCTAGCGGAGACTTACTCCTACAATGAGCAGTTCTTC.